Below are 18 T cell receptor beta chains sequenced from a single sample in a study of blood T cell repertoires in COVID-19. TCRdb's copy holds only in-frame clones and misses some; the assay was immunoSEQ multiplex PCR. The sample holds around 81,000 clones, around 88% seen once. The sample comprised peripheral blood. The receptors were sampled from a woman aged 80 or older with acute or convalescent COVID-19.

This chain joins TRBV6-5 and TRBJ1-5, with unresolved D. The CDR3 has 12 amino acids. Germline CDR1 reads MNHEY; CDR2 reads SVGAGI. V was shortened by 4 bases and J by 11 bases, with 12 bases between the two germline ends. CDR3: CASSSQQTSQHF. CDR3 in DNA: TGTGCCAGCAGTTCCCAACAAACCTCCCAGCATTTT.

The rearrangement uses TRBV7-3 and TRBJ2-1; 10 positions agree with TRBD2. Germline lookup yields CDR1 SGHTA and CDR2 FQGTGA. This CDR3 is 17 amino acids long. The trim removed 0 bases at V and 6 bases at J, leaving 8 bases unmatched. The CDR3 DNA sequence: TGTGCCAGCAGCTTAACGGGTAGCGGGGGGACTTCCAATGAGCAGTTCTTC. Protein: CASSLTGSGGTSNEQFF.

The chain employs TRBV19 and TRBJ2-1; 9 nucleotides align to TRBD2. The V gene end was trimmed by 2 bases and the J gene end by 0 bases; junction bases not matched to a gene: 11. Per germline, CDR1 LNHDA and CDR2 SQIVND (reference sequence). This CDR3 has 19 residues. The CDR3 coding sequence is TGTGCCAGTAGTATACCCCGGGGCGGGAGGGGGTTCTCCTACAATGAGCAGTTCTTC. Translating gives CASSIPRGGRGFSYNEQFF. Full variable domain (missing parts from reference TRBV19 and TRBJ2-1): DGGITQSPKYLFRKEGQNVTLSCEQNLNHDAMYWYRQDPGQGLRLIYYSQIVNDFQKGDIAEGYSVSREKKESFPLTVTSAQKNPTAFYLCASSIPRGGRGFSYNEQFFGPGTRLTVL.

CDR3 bases: TGTGCCAGTACTCAACGGGGGGTAGCTAACTATGGCTACACCTTC. Translated, it gives CASTQRGVANYGYTF. This chain uses TRBV19 with TRBJ1-2; weak D call: TRBD1 (5 bases). The V gene lost 7 bases and the J gene lost 0 bases, with 15 bases spanning the gap. There are 15 residues in the CDR3. In germline, CDR1 is LNHDA, CDR2 SQIVND (reference sequence).

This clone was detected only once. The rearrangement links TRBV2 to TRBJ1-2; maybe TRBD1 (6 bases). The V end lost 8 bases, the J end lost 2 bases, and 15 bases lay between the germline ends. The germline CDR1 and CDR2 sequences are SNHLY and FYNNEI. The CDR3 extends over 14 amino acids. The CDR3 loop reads CASDKGVGNYGYTF. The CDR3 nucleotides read TGTGCCAGCGATAAGGGGGTAGGGAACTATGGCTACACCTTC. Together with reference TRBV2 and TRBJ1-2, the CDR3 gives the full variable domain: EPEVTQTPSHQVTQMGQEVILRCVPISNHLYFYWYRQILGQKVEFLVSFYNNEISEKSEIFDDQFSVERPDGSNFTLKIRSTKLEDSAMYFCASDKGVGNYGYTFGSGTRLTVV.

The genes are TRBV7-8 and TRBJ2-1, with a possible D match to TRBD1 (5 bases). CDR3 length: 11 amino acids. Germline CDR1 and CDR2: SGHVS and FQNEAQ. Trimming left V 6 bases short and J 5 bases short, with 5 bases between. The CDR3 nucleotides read TGTGCCAGCAGGACAGACAATGAGCAGTTCTTC. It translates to CASRTDNEQFF.

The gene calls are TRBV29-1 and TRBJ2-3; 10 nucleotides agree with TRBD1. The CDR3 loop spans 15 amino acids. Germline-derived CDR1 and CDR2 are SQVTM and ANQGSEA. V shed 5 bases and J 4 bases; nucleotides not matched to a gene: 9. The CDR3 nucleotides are TGCAGCGTTCGGAATCCGGGACAGGGGTCAGATACGCAGTATTTT. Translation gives CSVRNPGQGSDTQYF.

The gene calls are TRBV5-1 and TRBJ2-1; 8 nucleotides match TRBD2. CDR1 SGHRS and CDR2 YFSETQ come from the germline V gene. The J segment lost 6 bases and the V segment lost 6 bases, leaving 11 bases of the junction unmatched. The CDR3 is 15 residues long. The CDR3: CASNPGVAGFNEQFF. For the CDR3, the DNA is TGCGCCAGCAACCCCGGGGTAGCGGGGTTCAATGAGCAGTTCTTC.

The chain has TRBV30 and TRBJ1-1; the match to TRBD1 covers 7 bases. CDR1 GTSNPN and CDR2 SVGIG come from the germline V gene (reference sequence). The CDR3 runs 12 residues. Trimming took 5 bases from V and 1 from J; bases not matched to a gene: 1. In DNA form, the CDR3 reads TGTGCCTGGGGACAGGAGAACACTGAAGCTTTCTTT. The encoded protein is CAWGQENTEAFF.

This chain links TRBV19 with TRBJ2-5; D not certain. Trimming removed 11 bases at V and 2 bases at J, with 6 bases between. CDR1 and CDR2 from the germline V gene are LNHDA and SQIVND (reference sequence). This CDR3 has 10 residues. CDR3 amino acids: CAGPQETQYF. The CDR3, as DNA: TGTGCCGGGCCACAAGAGACCCAGTACTTC.

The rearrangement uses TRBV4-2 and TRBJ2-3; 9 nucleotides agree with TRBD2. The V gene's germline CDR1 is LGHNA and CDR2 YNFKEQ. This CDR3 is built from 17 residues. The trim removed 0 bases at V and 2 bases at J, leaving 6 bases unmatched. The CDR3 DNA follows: TGTGCCAGCAGCCAAGAGCTCACTAGCGGGTTCACAGATACGCAGTATTTT. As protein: CASSQELTSGFTDTQYF.

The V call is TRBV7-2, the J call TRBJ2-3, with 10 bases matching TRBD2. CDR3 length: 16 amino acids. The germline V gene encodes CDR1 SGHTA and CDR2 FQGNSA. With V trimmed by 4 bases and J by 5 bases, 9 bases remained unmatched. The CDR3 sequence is CASSSPLAGVGDTQYF. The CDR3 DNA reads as TGTGCCAGCAGCTCCCCCCTAGCGGGAGTCGGAGATACGCAGTATTTT.

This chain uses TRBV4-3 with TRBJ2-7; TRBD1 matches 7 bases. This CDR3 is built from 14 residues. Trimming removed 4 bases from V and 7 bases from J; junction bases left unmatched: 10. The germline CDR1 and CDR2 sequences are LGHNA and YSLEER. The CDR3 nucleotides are TGCGCCAGCAGCCCCAGCCCGACAGGGCGGGAGCAGTACTTC. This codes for CASSPSPTGREQYF.

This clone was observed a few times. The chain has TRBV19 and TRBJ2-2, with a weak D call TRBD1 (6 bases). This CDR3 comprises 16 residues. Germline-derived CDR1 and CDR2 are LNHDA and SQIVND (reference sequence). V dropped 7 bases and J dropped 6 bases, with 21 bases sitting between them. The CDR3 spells CASTSIGRNRAGELFF. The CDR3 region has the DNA TGTGCCAGTACGAGTATCGGGCGGAACAGGGCCGGGGAGCTGTTTTTT.

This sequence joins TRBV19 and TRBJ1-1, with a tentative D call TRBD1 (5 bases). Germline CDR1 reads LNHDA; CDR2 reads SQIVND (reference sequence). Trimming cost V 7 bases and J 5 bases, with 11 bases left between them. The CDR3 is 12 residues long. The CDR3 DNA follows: TGTGCCAGTATGCCGAAGGGGACTGAAGCTTTCTTT. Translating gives CASMPKGTEAFF.

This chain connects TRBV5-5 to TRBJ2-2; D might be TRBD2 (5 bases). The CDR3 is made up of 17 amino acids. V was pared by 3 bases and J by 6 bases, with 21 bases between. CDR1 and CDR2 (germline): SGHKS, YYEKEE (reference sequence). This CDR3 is CASSYGGFIVRAGELFF. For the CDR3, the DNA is TGTGCCAGCAGCTATGGAGGCTTTATCGTTCGAGCCGGGGAGCTGTTTTTT.

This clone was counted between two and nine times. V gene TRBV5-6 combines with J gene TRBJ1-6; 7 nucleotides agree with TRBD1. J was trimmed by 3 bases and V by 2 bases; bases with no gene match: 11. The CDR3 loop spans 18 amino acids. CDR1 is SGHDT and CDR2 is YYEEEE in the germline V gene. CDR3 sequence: CASSFRRQGVGYNSPLHF. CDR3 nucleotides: TGTGCCAGCAGCTTCCGACGGCAGGGGGTGGGCTATAATTCACCCCTCCACTTT. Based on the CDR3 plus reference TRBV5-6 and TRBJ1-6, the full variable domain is DAGVTQSPTHLIKTRGQQVTLRCSPKSGHDTVSWYQQALGQGPQFIFQYYEEEERQRGNFPDRFSGHQFPNYSSELNVNALLLGDSALYLCASSFRRQGVGYNSPLHFGNGTRLTVT.

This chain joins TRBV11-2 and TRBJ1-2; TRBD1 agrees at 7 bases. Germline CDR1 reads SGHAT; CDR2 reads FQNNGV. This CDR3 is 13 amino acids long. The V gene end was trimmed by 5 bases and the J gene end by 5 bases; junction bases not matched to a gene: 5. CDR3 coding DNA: TGTGCCAGCAGCCGGGACAGACTATATGGCTACACCTTC. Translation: CASSRDRLYGYTF. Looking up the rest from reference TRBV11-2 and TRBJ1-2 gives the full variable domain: EAGVAQSPRYKIIEKRQSVAFWCNPISGHATLYWYQQILGQGPKLLIQFQNNGVVDDSQLPKDRFSAERLKGVDSTLKIQPAKLEDSAVYLCASSRDRLYGYTFGSGTRLTVV.